These 5 T cell receptor beta chains share one sample of origin, sequenced in a study of blood T cell repertoires in COVID-19. The table came from immunoSEQ multiplex PCR; TCRdb's copy has only in-frame clones and leaves some out. The sample records approximately 140,000 clones, 84% being singletons. Material: peripheral blood. The receptors come from a man between 65 and 85 years old with acute or convalescent COVID-19.

This chain connects TRBV7-3 to TRBJ2-3; TRBD1 might be the D (5 bases). Germline loops: CDR1 SGHTA, CDR2 FQGTGA. V was cut by 4 bases and J by 3 bases, with 11 bases left in between. The CDR3 is made up of 14 amino acids. DNA for the CDR3: TGTGCCAGCAGCTCGGCGACAGTGACAGATACGCAGTATTTT. This encodes CASSSATVTDTQYF. The entire variable domain, with the rest obtained from reference TRBV7-3 and TRBJ2-3, is as follows: GAGVSQTPSNKVTEKGKYVELRCDPISGHTALYWYRQSLGQGPEFLIYFQGTGAADDSGLPNDRFFAVRPEGSVSTLKIQRTERGDSAVYLCASSSATVTDTQYFGPGTRLTVL.

This clone was observed once. The J gene is TRBJ2-7, the V gene TRBV4-1; 8 bases line up with TRBD2. The CDR3 covers 15 residues. Germline V lookup: CDR1 MGHRA, CDR2 YSYEKL. V lost 1 base and J lost 3; bases outside the gene matches: 5. The CDR3 here is CASSQASSGFYEQYF. DNA for the CDR3: TGCGCCAGCAGCCAAGCCTCTAGCGGGTTCTACGAGCAGTACTTC.

The chain has TRBV2 and TRBJ2-7, with 9 bases aligning to TRBD1. Germline CDR1 reads SNHLY; CDR2 reads FYNNEI. This CDR3 comprises 15 residues. With V trimmed by 5 bases and J by 2 bases, 7 bases remained unmatched. CDR3: CASSPPGQGTYEQYF. Written as DNA, the CDR3 is TGTGCCAGCAGTCCTCCGGGACAGGGAACCTACGAGCAGTACTTC. Based on the CDR3 plus reference TRBV2 and TRBJ2-7, the full variable domain is EPEVTQTPSHQVTQMGQEVILRCVPISNHLYFYWYRQILGQKVEFLVSFYNNEISEKSEIFDDQFSVERPDGSNFTLKIRSTKLEDSAMYFCASSPPGQGTYEQYFGPGTRLTVT.

The V and J genes are TRBV5-1 and TRBJ1-1; TRBD1 aligns across 9 bases. Germline lookup yields CDR1 SGHRS and CDR2 YFSETQ. The CDR3 spans 13 residues. The V and J ends lost 5 bases and 5 bases, in that order; junction bases with no gene match: 4. The CDR3 sequence: CASRWTGETEAFF. In DNA form, the CDR3 reads TGCGCCAGCAGATGGACAGGGGAGACTGAAGCTTTCTTT. The full variable domain, completed using reference TRBV5-1 and TRBJ1-1, is KAGVTQTPRYLIKTRGQQVTLSCSPISGHRSVSWYQQTPGQGLQFLFEYFSETQRNKGNFPGRFSGRQFSNSRSEMNVSTLELGDSALYLCASRWTGETEAFFGQGTRLTVV.

Only a few counts were recorded for this clone. This sequence joins TRBV6-5 and TRBJ1-2, with D hard to call. The CDR3 sequence is 15 residues long. From germline, CDR1 is MNHEY and CDR2 SVGAGI. Trimming pared 7 bases from V and 1 base from J, leaving 16 bases between. The CDR3: CASNPTRASNYGYTF. The CDR3 DNA sequence: TGTGCCAGCAACCCCACGAGGGCGAGTAACTATGGCTACACCTTC.